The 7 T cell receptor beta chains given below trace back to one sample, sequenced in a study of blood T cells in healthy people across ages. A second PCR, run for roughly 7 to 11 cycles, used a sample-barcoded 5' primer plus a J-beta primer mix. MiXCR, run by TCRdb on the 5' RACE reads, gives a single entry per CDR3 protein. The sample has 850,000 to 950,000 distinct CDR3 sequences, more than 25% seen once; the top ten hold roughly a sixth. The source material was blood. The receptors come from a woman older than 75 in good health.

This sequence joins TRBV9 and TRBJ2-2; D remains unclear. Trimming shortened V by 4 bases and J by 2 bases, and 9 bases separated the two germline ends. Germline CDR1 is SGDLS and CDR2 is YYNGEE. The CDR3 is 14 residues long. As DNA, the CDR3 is TGTGCCAGCAGCACTAATGGTAACACCGGGGAGCTGTTTTTT. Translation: CASSTNGNTGELFF. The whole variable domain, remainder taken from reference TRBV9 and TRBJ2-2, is DSGVTQTPKHLITATGQRVTLRCSPRSGDLSVYWYQQSLDQGLQFLIQYYNGEERAKGNILERFSAQQFPDLHSELNLSSLELGDSALYFCASSTNGNTGELFFGEGSRLTVL.

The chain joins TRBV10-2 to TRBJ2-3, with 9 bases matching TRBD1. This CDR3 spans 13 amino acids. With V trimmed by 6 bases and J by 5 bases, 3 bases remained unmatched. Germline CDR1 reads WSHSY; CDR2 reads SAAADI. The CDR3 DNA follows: TGCGCCAGCAGCGGACAGGGGCGAGATACGCAGTATTTT. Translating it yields CASSGQGRDTQYF.

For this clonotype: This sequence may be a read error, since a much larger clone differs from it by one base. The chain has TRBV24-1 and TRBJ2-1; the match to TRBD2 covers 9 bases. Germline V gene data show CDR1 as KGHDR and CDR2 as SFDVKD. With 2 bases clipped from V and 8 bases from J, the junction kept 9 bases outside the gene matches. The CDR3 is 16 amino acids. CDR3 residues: CATSDCSLRGGYEQFF. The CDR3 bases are TGTGCCACCAGTGATTGTTCTCTGCGGGGGGGATATGAGCAGTTCTTC.

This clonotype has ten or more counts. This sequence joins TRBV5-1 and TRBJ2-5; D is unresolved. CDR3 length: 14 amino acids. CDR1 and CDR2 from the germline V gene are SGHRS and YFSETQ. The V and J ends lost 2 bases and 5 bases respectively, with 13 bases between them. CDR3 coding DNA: TGCGCCAGCAGCTTTGCACCCAATAGGGAGACCCAGTACTTC. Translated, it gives CASSFAPNRETQYF. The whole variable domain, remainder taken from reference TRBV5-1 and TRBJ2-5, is KAGVTQTPRYLIKTRGQQVTLSCSPISGHRSVSWYQQTPGQGLQFLFEYFSETQRNKGNFPGRFSGRQFSNSRSEMNVSTLELGDSALYLCASSFAPNRETQYFGPGTRLLVL.

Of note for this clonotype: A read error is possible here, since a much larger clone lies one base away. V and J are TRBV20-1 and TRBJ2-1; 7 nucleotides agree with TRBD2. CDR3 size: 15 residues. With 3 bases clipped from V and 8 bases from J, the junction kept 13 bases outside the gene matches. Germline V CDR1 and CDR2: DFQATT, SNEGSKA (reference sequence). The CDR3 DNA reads TGCAGTGCTAGCTTGAGCGGGGCCGTCGCGGATGAGCAGTTCTTC. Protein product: CSASLSGAVADEQFF.

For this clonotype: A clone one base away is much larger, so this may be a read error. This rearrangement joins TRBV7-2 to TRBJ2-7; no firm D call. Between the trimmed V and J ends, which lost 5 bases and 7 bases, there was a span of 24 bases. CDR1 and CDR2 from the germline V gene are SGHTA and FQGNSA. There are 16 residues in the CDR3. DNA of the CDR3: TGTGCCAGCAGCACTAACAAGGGCAGGAAGCACCATGAGCAGTACTTC. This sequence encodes CASSTNKGRKHHEQYF.

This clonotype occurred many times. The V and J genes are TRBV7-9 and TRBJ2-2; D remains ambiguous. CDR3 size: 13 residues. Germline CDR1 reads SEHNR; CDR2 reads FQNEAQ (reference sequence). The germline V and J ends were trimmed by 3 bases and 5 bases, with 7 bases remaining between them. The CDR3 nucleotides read TGTGCCAGCAGCTTCTTGAGGACCGGGGAGCTGTTTTTT. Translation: CASSFLRTGELFF.